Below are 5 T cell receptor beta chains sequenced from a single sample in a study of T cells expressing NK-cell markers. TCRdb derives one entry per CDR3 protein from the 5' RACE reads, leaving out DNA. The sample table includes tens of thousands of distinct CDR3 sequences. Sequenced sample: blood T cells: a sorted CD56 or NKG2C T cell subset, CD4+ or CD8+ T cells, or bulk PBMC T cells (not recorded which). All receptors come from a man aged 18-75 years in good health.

The CDR3 reads CASSLAGGREQYF. The chain employs TRBV7-8 and TRBJ2-7; TCRdb's D call of TRBD1 is untestable without DNA. The CDR3 is 13 residues long. CDR1 is SGHVS, CDR2 FQNEAQ, per germline. Full variable domain (rest looked up from reference TRBV7-8 and TRBJ2-7): GAGVSQSPRYKVAKRGQDVALRCDPISGHVSLFWYQQALGQGPEFLTYFQNEAQLDKSGLPSDRFFAERPEGSVSTLKIQRTQQEDSAVYLCASSLAGGREQYFGPGTRLTVT.

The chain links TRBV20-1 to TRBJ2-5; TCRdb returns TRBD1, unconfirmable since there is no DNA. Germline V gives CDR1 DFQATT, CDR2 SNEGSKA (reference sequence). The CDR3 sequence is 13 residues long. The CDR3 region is CSTSVGAAWTQYF.

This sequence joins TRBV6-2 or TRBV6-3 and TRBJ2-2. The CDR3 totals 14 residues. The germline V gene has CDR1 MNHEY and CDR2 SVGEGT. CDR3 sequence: CASTTGTDTGELFF.

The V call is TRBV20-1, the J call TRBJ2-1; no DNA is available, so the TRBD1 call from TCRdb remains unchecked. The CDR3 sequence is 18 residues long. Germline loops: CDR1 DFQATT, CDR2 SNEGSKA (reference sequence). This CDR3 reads CSATMQGARVRSYNEQFF.

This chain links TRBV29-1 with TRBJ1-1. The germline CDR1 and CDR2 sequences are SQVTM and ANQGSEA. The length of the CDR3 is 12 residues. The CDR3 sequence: CSVAVLGTEAFF.